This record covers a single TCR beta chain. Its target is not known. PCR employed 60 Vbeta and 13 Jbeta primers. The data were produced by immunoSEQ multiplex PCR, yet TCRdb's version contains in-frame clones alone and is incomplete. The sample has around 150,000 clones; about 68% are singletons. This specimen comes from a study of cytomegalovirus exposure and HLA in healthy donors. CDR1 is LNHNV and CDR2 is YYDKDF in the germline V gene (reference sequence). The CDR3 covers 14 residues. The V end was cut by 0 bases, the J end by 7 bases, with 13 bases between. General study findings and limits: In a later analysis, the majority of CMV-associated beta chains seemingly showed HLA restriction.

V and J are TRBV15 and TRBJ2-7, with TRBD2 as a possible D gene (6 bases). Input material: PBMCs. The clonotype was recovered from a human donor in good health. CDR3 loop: CATSRDQRGLEQYF. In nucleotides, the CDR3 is TGTGCCACCAGCAGAGATCAAAGGGGACTTGAGCAGTACTTC.